The entry below gives a single TCR beta chain sequence along with its context. Generated by immunoSEQ multiplex PCR, the TCRdb table keeps only in-frame clones and is missing some. The data hold fewer than 400,000 clones, with 70% to 90% observed a single time. Germline V gives CDR1 SEHNR, CDR2 FQNEAQ (reference sequence). V was pared by 1 base and J by 2 bases, with 8 bases between. The CDR3 is 14 residues long. This entry belongs to a study of Ad26.COV2.S vaccination and SARS-CoV-2 variants. Study-level information: The trial was COV1001 and the donor's arm was Ad26.COV2.S. Once, or twice with 56 days between doses, Ad26.COV2.S was given intramuscularly.

Specified treatment: roughly 18 received Ad26.COV2.S at low or high dose, single or two shots; a few received placebo; per-sample allocation not given. Day 63 following the first vaccine or placebo injection was when the samples were taken. Here the sequenced sample was peripheral blood, taken in a trial of Ad26.COV2.S vaccine versus placebo. This clonotype originated in a person aged 18-60 years who received the Ad26.COV2.S COVID-19 vaccine or a placebo. This chain joins TRBV7-9 and TRBJ1-2; possibly TRBD1 for D (6 bases). Here the CDR3 reads CASSLDQGNYGYTF. In DNA form, the CDR3 reads TGTGCCAGCAGCTTAGACCAGGGGAACTATGGCTACACCTTC.